The present entry profiles one TCR beta chain with its context. Its antigen remains unidentified. The authors divided CD4+ cells into CD45RA+ naive and CD45RA-negative memory subsets. This table comes from immunoSEQ multiplex PCR, and its TCRdb copy is limited to in-frame clones, with some not included. This sample has about 2 million clones, with 90% to 95% found just once. The CDR3 is 12 amino acids. The data belong to a study of shared clonotypes between healthy human individuals. General study results and limits: Estimated richness was generally greater in naive than memory subsets.

This receptor was taken from a man younger than 30 in good health. The gene calls are TRBV21-1 and TRBJ2-4; the listed D gene, TRBD2, was not tested against the DNA. TRBV21-1 is reported as a pseudogene. The sample consisted of naive CD4+ T cells sorted from blood. The subset here: CD45RA+ positively selected. The CDR3 is CAYLPSENIQYF. In DNA form, the CDR3 reads TGTGCCTACCTGCCCTCGGAAAACATTCAGTACTTC.